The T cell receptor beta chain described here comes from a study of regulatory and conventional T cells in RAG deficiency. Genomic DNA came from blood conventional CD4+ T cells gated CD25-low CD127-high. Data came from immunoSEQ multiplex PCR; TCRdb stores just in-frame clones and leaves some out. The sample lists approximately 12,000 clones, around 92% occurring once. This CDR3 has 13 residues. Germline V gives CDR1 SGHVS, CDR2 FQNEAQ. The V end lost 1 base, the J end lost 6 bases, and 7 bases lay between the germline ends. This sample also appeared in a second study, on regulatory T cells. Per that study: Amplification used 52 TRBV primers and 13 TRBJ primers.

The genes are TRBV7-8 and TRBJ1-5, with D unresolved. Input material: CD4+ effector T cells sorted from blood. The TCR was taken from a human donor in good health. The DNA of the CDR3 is TGTGCCAGCAGCTTAGGTCTGGGTCAGCCCCAGCATTTT. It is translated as CASSLGLGQPQHF.